Reported below is one TCR beta chain. The entry originates in a study of OX40 agonist ivuxolimab in advanced cancers. About the study: Intravenous ivuxolimab at 0.01 to 10 mg/kg was given to patients every 2 weeks. Averaging 60 years in age, with a range of 23 to 79, the cohort was approximately 84% male.

V shed 5 bases and J shed 4 bases, with 13 bases lying between them. This CDR3 has 14 amino acids. CDR1 is MNHEY, CDR2 SVGAGI, per germline. This table comes from immunoSEQ multiplex PCR, and its TCRdb copy is limited to in-frame clones, with some not included. The table has 55,000 to 60,000 clones, 80% to 90% seen once. The starting material was CD4+ or CD8+ T cells sorted from blood, obtained in a trial of the OX40 agonist ivuxolimab. This receptor was identified in an adult with an advanced solid tumor such as melanoma, head and neck, liver or kidney cancer. The chain couples TRBV6-5 to TRBJ2-3; D might be TRBD2 (5 bases). The DNA for the CDR3 is TGTGCCAGCAGTAGAGGACTCAATGCAGATACGCAGTATTTT. Protein: CASSRGLNADTQYF.